This entry features one T cell receptor (beta chain) sequence. Its antigen is currently not known. Base quality data are lacking; no much larger clone is found one base away. A FACSAria II was used to sort memory CD4+ T cells, defined as single viable CD3+CD4+CD8-CD45RO+ cells. To determine CMV serostatus, a Roche Elecsys assay was used that detects serum IgG against CMV pp150, pp28, p38 and p52. Following thawing, total CD4+ T cells were enriched through positive selection using CD4 magnetic microbeads. The samples came from a different study that was designed specifically to examine the CD4+ T cell memory repertoire. Peripheral blood mononuclear cells were isolated and cryopreserved following standard operating procedures; serum was stored at -80 °C. Staining used CD3-PerCP (BW264/56), CD4-APC (RPA-T4), CD45RO-PE (UCHT1) and CD8-Pacific Orange (3B5) antibodies, with Sytox blue excluding non-viable cells.

Genomic DNA was extracted from sorted cells with the Quick-DNA Microprep Kit. Amplification of TCRbeta DNA was done with the immunoSEQ hsTCRbeta kit, following the protocol from the manufacturer. TCRbeta libraries were sequenced on an Illumina MiSeq instrument. The authors processed their data as follows. Once out-of-frame sequences had been removed, 2,204,828 distinct TCRbeta sequences were left, which works out to an average of roughly 72,000 per individual. Two values were used to score each individual: the count of 164 previously reported CMV-associated TCRbeta sequences and the total count of productive distinct TCRbeta sequences. A beta-binomial model was reimplemented in Python, and scikit-learn random forests with default parameters were trained on US cohort data. Classifier performance on the Belgian cohort was summarized as median AUC with percentile confidence intervals over 10,000 bootstrap iterations. TCRdb provides this immuneACCESS table in a form limited to in-frame rearrangements. Some clones are lacking; in checked studies, under half of them reflect an unresolved V gene, and why the rest are absent is not known. V and J calls and clone size follow that table, whereas D and trimming were derived from the DNA. Across this sample there are roughly 40,000 clones, with about four fifths seen only once. The top ten hold approximately 1.2% of the sample.

This record comes from a study of memory CD4+ T cells and cytomegalovirus serostatus (dated by TCRdb to about 2019). At the level of the whole study: The cohort comprised around 35 healthy Belgian adults, 9 CMV seropositive and some 25 CMV seronegative. CD4+ memory TCRbeta repertoires of a Belgian cohort with known cytomegalovirus serostatus were sequenced in order to replicate a published TCR-based CMV serostatus classifier.

The paper's findings and limits, for the study overall: The results were read as suggesting that the CMV-associated TCR signature is, for the most part, present in the CD4+ memory repertoire. For CMV serostatus prediction, a median bootstrapped AUC of 0.95 was reached with the original framework, and a median bootstrapped AUC of around 0.9 was reached with a US-trained random forest. On the Belgian cohort, the classifier based on the original framework reached a median bootstrapped AUC of roughly 0.96, with a 95% CI of 0.76-1.00. Only CD4+CD45RO+ memory cells were sequenced, in contrast to the original study, which included naive and memory CD4+ and CD8+ populations. Of around 160 previously reported CMV-associated TCRbeta sequences, about 72 appeared in the CD4+ memory repertoires, each in one to five individuals.

Based on the germline V gene, the CDR1 and CDR2 sequences are SGHVS and FQNEAQ. CDR3 length: 19 amino acids, cysteine to phenylalanine. Just CDR3 DNA is preserved here, 57 bases in frame from base 1. The trim is 0 bases for V and 1 base for J, with a gap of 19 bases between the germline ends. This receptor was taken from an adult in good health and CMV-seronegative. The chain is made from TRBV7-8 and TRBJ1-5; a weak D assignment points to TRBD1 (5 bases agree). Source material: memory CD4+ T cells from blood. For the CDR3, the sequence is CASSLAREQGRASNQPQHF. The nucleotide sequence reads TGTGCCAGCAGCTTAGCGCGGGAACAAGGCAGGGCGAGCAATCAGCCCCAGCATTTT.